This T cell receptor (beta chain) was identified in a study of TIL therapy for anti-PD-1-resistant metastatic lung cancer. Study details: Patients then received nivolumab; progressors got lymphodepletion, TIL and IL-2. Tumors had a median PD-L1 proportion score of about 6.6%. Most patients had lung adenocarcinoma; several tumors were EGFR-mutant, two ALK-rearranged; half smoked currently or formerly.

The time point here: pre-treatment sample, taken before nivolumab and TIL therapy. The libraries were made with immunoSEQ v3. Libraries were sequenced to 2 million to 2.5 million read pairs (survey) or 5-6 million (deep). The table came from immunoSEQ multiplex PCR; TCRdb's copy has only in-frame clones and leaves some out. The sample has about 15,000 clones, roughly 83% seen once. This clone was detected a few times. The CDR3 has 15 residues. V was pared by 10 bases and J by 3 bases, with 22 bases between. Looked up from germline, CDR1 is MNHNS and CDR2 is SASEGT. The receptor was derived from a person aged 25 to 80 with non-small cell lung cancer. This chain uses TRBV6-1 with TRBJ2-7; D may be TRBD1 (5 bases). The sample was blood, taken at baseline. The CDR3 DNA reads TGTGCCATATTACCCAATGACAGCCCGGGCTACGAGCAGTACTTC. It is translated as CAILPNDSPGYEQYF.